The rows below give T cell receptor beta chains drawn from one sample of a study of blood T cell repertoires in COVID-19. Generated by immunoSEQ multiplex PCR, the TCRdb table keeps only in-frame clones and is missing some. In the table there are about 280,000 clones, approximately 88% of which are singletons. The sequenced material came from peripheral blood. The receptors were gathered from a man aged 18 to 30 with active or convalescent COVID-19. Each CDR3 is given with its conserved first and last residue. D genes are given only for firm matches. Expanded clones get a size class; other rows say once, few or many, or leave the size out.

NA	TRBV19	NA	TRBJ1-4	CASKGQATNEKLFF	TGTGCCAGTAAAGGACAAGCAACTAATGAAAAACTGTTTTTT
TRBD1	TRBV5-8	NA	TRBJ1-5	CASSLAGTGYSNQPQHF	TGTGCCAGCAGCTTGGCCGGGACAGGTTATAGCAATCAGCCCCAGCATTTT
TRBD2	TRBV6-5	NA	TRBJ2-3	CASSLLAGGPDTQYF	TGTGCCAGCAGTCTTTTAGCGGGGGGGCCAGATACGCAGTATTTT
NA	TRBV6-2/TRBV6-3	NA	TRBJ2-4	CASSYSQRTDRKNIQYF	TGTGCCAGCAGTTACTCCCAAAGGACAGACCGCAAAAACATTCAGTACTTC
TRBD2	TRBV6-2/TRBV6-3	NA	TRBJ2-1	CASSWTSGGSSYNEQFF	TGTGCCAGCAGCTGGACTAGCGGGGGTAGCTCCTACAATGAGCAGTTCTTC
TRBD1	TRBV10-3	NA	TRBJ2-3	CASGQLRQGSTDTQYF	TGTGCCTCCGGGCAATTAAGACAGGGCTCCACAGATACGCAGTATTTT
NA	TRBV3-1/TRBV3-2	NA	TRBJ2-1	CASSTYRGSSYNEQFF	TGTGCCAGCAGCACCTACCGGGGGAGCTCCTACAATGAGCAGTTCTTC
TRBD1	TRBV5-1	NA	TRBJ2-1	CASSPLTGGAYNEQFF	TGCGCCAGCAGCCCTTTAACAGGGGGCGCCTACAATGAGCAGTTCTTC
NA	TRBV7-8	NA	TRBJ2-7	CASSPKPEGLLTSYEQYF	TGTGCCAGCAGCCCGAAACCCGAGGGACTGTTAACTTCCTACGAGCAGTACTTC
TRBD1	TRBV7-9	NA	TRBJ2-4	CASSLTGGKNIQYF	TGTGCCAGCAGCCTTACAGGGGGCAAAAACATTCAGTACTTC
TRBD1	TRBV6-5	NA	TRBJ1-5	CASSPRQGADQPQHF	TGTGCCAGCAGTCCACGACAGGGGGCTGATCAGCCCCAGCATTTT
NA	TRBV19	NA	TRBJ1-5	CASKQLSNQPQHF	TGTGCCAGTAAACAGCTGAGCAATCAGCCCCAGCATTTT
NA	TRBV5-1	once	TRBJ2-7	CASSPRGGPYEQYF	TGCGCCAGCAGCCCCCGTGGAGGACCCTACGAGCAGTACTTC
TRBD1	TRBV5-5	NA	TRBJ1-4	CASSLGDRVSNEKLFF	TGTGCCAGCAGCCTGGGGGACAGGGTGTCTAATGAAAAACTGTTTTTT
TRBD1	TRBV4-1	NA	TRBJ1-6	CASTPGQLYNSPLHF	TGCGCCAGCACCCCGGGACAGTTGTATAATTCACCCCTCCACTTT
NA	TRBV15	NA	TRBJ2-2	CATSRFPFELFF	TGTGCCACCAGCAGATTTCCCTTTGAGCTGTTTTTT
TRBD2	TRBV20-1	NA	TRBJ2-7	CSASARETYEQYF	TGCAGTGCTAGTGCGCGGGAGACCTACGAGCAGTACTTC
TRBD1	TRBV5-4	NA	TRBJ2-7	CASSPGQGGYEQYF	TGTGCCAGCAGCCCCGGACAGGGCGGCTACGAGCAGTACTTC
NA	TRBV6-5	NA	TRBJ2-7	CASSYSRGSGEQYF	TGTGCCAGCAGTTACTCGAGAGGGTCTGGTGAGCAGTACTTC
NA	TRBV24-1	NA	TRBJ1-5	CATSTDSNQPQHF	TGTGCCACCTCTACAGATAGCAATCAGCCCCAGCATTTT
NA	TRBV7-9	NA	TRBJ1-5	CASSYISNQPQHF	TGTGCCAGCAGCTATATTAGCAATCAGCCCCAGCATTTT
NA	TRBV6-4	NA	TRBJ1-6	CASSDSPGGGSPLHF	TGTGCCAGCAGTGACTCCCCCGGGGGAGGTTCACCCCTCCACTTT
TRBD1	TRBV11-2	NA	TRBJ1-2	CASSTNRGQGSNYGYTF	TGTGCCAGCAGCACCAACAGGGGACAGGGGTCTAACTATGGCTACACCTTC
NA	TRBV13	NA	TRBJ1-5	CASSLAGESNQPQHF	TGTGCCAGCAGCTTGGCCGGAGAAAGCAATCAGCCCCAGCATTTT
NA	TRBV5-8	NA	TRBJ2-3	CASSLGAGSTDTQYF	TGTGCCAGCAGCTTGGGAGCAGGCAGTACAGATACGCAGTATTTT
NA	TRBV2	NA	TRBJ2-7	CASRKRQVNSYEQYF	TGTGCCAGCAGGAAAAGACAGGTGAATTCGTACGAGCAGTACTTC
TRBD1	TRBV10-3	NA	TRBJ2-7	CAISDGTGDSYEQYF	TGTGCCATCAGTGACGGGACAGGGGACTCCTACGAGCAGTACTTC
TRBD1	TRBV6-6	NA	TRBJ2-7	CASSRDSRTYEQYF	TGTGCCAGCAGTCGGGACAGTCGAACCTACGAGCAGTACTTC
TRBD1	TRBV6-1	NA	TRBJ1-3	CASSEARWGQFSGNTIYF	TGTGCCAGCAGTGAAGCGCGTTGGGGACAGTTCTCTGGAAACACCATATATTTT
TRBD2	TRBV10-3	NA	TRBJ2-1	CAISETSGGYNEQFF	TGTGCCATCAGTGAGACTAGCGGGGGATACAATGAGCAGTTCTTC
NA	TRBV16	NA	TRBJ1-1	CASSRNPTLNTEAFF	TGTGCCAGCAGCCGAAATCCGACACTTAACACTGAAGCTTTCTTT
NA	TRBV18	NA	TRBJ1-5	CASSPSRDQPQHF	TGTGCCAGCTCACCCTCCAGGGATCAGCCCCAGCATTTT
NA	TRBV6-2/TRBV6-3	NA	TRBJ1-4	CASSLSPLATNEKLFF	TGTGCCAGCAGTTTGTCCCCACTGGCAACTAATGAAAAACTGTTTTTT
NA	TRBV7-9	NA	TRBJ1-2	CASSSRQIHGYTF	TGTGCCAGCAGCTCCAGGCAGATCCATGGCTACACCTTC
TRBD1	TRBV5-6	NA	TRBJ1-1	CASSPTGTGGIRDTEAFF	TGTGCCAGCAGCCCCACCGGGACAGGGGGGATTAGGGACACTGAAGCTTTCTTT
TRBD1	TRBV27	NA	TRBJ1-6	CASSLSQGALYNSPLHF	TGTGCCAGCAGTTTATCGCAGGGGGCCCTCTATAATTCACCCCTCCACTTT
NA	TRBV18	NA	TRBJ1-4	CASSPTRGYYEKLFF	TGTGCCAGCTCACCAACCAGGGGCTACTATGAAAAACTGTTTTTT
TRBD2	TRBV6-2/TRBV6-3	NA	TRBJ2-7	CASSYPGLKRGGAEQYF	TGTGCCAGCAGTTACCCAGGACTCAAGCGGGGGGGCGCCGAGCAGTACTTC
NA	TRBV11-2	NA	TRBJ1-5	CASSLDSGGSQPQHF	TGTGCCAGCAGCTTAGACTCCGGGGGTAGCCAGCCCCAGCATTTT
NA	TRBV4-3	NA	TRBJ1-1	CASSQELGGGTEAFF	TGCGCCAGCAGCCAAGAGTTGGGAGGGGGCACTGAAGCTTTCTTT
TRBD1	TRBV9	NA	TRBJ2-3	CASSYSPDRGSRDTQYF	TGTGCCAGCAGCTATAGCCCCGACAGGGGGAGTCGGGATACGCAGTATTTT
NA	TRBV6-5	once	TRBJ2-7	CASRTAYEQYF	TGTGCCAGCAGGACAGCTTACGAGCAGTACTTC
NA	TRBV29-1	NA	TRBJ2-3	CSVEAPAGLTQYF	TGCAGCGTTGAAGCCCCCGCGGGTCTTACGCAGTATTTT
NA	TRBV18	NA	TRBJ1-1	CASSPPGRGTEAFF	TGTGCCAGCTCACCACCAGGACGGGGGACTGAAGCTTTCTTT
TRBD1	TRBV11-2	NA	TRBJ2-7	CATQQGGYEQYF	TGTGCCACACAACAGGGGGGTTACGAGCAGTACTTC
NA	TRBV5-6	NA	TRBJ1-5	CASSFGQLNQPQHF	TGTGCCAGCAGCTTTGGGCAGCTCAATCAGCCCCAGCATTTT
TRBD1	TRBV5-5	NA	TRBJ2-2	CASRPDRAPGELFF	TGTGCCAGCAGACCGGACAGGGCCCCCGGGGAGCTGTTTTTT
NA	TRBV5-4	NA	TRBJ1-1	CASSPYRLGHTEAFF	TGTGCCAGCAGTCCGTATCGACTGGGGCACACTGAAGCTTTCTTT
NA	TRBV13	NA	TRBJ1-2	CASRQGGSGYTF	TGTGCCAGCAGGCAAGGGGGATCTGGCTACACCTTC
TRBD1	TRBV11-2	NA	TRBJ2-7	CASSFGMGDRNYEQYF	TGTGCCAGCAGCTTTGGGATGGGGGACAGAAACTACGAGCAGTACTTC
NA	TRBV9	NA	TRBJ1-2	CASSVDLSEYGYTF	TGTGCCAGCAGCGTAGATCTCAGTGAATATGGCTACACCTTC
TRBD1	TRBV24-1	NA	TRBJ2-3	CATSDSGTGFPTDTQYF	TGTGCCACCAGTGATTCCGGGACAGGGTTTCCCACAGATACGCAGTATTTT
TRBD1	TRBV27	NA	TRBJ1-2	CASSPQQGASYGYTF	TGTGCCAGCAGTCCCCAACAGGGGGCGAGCTATGGCTACACCTTC
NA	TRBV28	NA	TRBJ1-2	CASSLPGRVGYGYTF	TGTGCCAGCAGTTTGCCGGGGAGGGTCGGCTATGGCTACACCTTC
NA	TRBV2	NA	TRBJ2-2	CASSEYRNRNTGELFF	TGTGCCAGCAGTGAATACAGGAATCGAAACACCGGGGAGCTGTTTTTT
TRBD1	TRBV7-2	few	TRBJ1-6	CASSFSNRGNSPLHF	TGTGCCAGCAGCTTTAGCAACAGGGGTAATTCACCCCTCCACTTT
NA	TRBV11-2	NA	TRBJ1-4	CASSSRGTRGEKLFF	TGTGCCAGCAGCTCAAGGGGGACCCGGGGTGAAAAACTGTTTTTT
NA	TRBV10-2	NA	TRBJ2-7	CASSDGQIYEQYF	TGCGCCAGCAGCGACGGACAGATCTACGAGCAGTACTTC